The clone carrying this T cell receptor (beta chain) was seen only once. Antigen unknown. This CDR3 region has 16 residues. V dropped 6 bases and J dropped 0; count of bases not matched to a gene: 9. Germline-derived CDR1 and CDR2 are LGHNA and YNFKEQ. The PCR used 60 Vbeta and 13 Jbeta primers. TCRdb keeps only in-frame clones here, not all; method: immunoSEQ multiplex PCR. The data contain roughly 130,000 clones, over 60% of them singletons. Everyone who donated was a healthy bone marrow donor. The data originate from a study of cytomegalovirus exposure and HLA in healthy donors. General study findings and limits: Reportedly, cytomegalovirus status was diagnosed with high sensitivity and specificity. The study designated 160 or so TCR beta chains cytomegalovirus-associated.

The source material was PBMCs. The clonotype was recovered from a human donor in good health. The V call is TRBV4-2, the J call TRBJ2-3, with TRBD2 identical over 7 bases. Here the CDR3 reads CASRRLAERSTDTQYF. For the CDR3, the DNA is TGTGCCAGCAGACGCCTAGCGGAGCGAAGCACAGATACGCAGTATTTT.